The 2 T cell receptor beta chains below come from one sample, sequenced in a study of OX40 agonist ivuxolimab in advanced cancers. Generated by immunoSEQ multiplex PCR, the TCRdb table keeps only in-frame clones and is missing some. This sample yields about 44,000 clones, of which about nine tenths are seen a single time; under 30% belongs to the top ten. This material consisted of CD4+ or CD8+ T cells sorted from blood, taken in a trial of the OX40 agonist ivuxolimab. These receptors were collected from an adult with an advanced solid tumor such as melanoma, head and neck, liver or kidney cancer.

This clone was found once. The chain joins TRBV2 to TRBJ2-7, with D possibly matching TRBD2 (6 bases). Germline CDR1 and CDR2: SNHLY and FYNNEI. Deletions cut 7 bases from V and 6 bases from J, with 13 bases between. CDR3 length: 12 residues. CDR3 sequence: CASTLGGREQYF. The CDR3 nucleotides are TGTGCCAGCACCCTCGGGGGACGCGAGCAGTACTTC.

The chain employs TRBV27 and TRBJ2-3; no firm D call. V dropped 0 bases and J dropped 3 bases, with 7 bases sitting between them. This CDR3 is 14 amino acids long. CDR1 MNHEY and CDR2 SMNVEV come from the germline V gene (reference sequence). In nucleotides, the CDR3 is TGTGCCAGCAGTTTATCGGTCTTTACAGATACGCAGTATTTT. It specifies CASSLSVFTDTQYF.